Reported below is one TCR beta chain. This record belongs to a study of T cell changes during pregnancy in multiple sclerosis. Assay used: immunoSEQ multiplex PCR; TCRdb lists only in-frame clones, some missing. The repertoire holds 29,000 or so clones, with about 89% as singletons. V dropped 1 base and J dropped 2; count of bases not matched to a gene: 7. This CDR3 is built from 16 residues. CDR1 is MNHNS, CDR2 SASEGT, per germline. The specimen was CD8+ T cells from peripheral blood mononuclear cells, collected in the second trimester of pregnancy. This TCR was recovered from a female donor with multiple sclerosis, enrolled in a pregnancy study. The chain uses TRBV6-1 and TRBJ2-5; 7 bases agree with TRBD1. The CDR3 coding sequence is TGTGCCAGCAGTGAAGACTGGACAGGTAATCAAGAGACCCAGTACTTC. It is translated as CASSEDWTGNQETQYF.